A selection of T cell receptor beta chains follows, all from one sample in a study of cytomegalovirus exposure and HLA in healthy donors. Method: immunoSEQ multiplex PCR; TCRdb's copy keeps in-frame clones and lacks some. The sample carries approximately 150,000 clones, around 73% recorded once. Sequenced sample: PBMCs. These TCRs come from a woman aged 18-30 years in good health and CMV-seronegative. The CDR3 runs from the conserved cysteine through the conserved F or W. A D gene is named only where the DNA matches it firmly. The size of a clone is reported for some rows only, either as once, few or many, or as a class for expanded clones.

v_gene: TRBV4-1; d_gene: -; abundance: once; j_gene: TRBJ1-1; CDR3aa: CASSQQGLNTEAFF; CDR3nt: TGCGCCAGCAGCCAACAGGGGTTGAACACTGAAGCTTTCTTT
v_gene: TRBV18; d_gene: -; abundance: -; j_gene: TRBJ1-1; CDR3aa: CASFQAGNTEAFF; CDR3nt: TGTGCCAGCTTCCAGGCGGGGAACACTGAAGCTTTCTTT
v_gene: TRBV28; d_gene: -; abundance: -; j_gene: TRBJ1-1; CDR3aa: CAGSSPRQANTEAFF; CDR3nt: TGTGCCGGCAGTTCCCCCCGGCAGGCAAACACTGAAGCTTTCTTT
v_gene: TRBV4-3; d_gene: -; abundance: -; j_gene: TRBJ2-1; CDR3aa: CASSQDSGEPYNEQFF; CDR3nt: TGCGCCAGCAGCCAAGATTCGGGGGAGCCCTACAATGAGCAGTTCTTC
v_gene: TRBV11-3; d_gene: -; abundance: -; j_gene: TRBJ1-4; CDR3aa: CASSLVAGAPGNEKLFF; CDR3nt: TGTGCCAGCAGCTTAGTTGCGGGGGCGCCCGGTAATGAAAAACTGTTTTTT
v_gene: TRBV9; d_gene: TRBD1; abundance: -; j_gene: TRBJ2-2; CDR3aa: CASSLQGAESGELFF; CDR3nt: TGTGCCAGCAGCTTACAGGGGGCGGAATCCGGGGAGCTGTTTTTT
v_gene: TRBV28; d_gene: TRBD2; abundance: -; j_gene: TRBJ2-7; CDR3aa: CASSFPLSGTSGGPSSYEQYF; CDR3nt: TGTGCCAGCAGTTTTCCCTTATCCGGGACTAGCGGGGGACCTAGCTCCTACGAGCAGTACTTC
v_gene: TRBV7-2; d_gene: -; abundance: -; j_gene: TRBJ1-5; CDR3aa: CASSFTDYNQPQHF; CDR3nt: TGTGCCAGCAGCTTTACGGACTACAATCAGCCCCAGCATTTT
v_gene: TRBV7-2; d_gene: TRBD2; abundance: once; j_gene: TRBJ2-1; CDR3aa: CASSPGSLAGKSSYNEQFF; CDR3nt: TGTGCCAGCAGCCCCGGGTCACTAGCGGGGAAAAGCTCCTACAATGAGCAGTTCTTC
v_gene: TRBV11-3; d_gene: -; abundance: -; j_gene: TRBJ2-5; CDR3aa: CASSSLVGETQYF; CDR3nt: TGTGCCAGCAGCTCCCTAGTCGGCGAGACCCAGTACTTC
v_gene: TRBV30; d_gene: -; abundance: -; j_gene: TRBJ1-1; CDR3aa: CAWSPSGYEAFF; CDR3nt: TGTGCCTGGAGCCCTTCCGGGTATGAAGCTTTCTTT
v_gene: TRBV4-1; d_gene: TRBD1; abundance: -; j_gene: TRBJ2-5; CDR3aa: CASSPGQGAGETQYF; CDR3nt: TGCGCCAGCAGCCCGGGACAGGGGGCGGGAGAGACCCAGTACTTC
v_gene: TRBV7-2; d_gene: -; abundance: -; j_gene: TRBJ1-5; CDR3aa: CASSPEGVQPQHF; CDR3nt: TGTGCCAGCAGCCCTGAGGGGGTTCAGCCCCAGCATTTT
v_gene: TRBV6-4; d_gene: TRBD2; abundance: -; j_gene: TRBJ2-1; CDR3aa: CASSGIAGVGNEQFF; CDR3nt: TGTGCCAGCAGTGGTATAGCGGGAGTGGGCAATGAGCAGTTCTTC